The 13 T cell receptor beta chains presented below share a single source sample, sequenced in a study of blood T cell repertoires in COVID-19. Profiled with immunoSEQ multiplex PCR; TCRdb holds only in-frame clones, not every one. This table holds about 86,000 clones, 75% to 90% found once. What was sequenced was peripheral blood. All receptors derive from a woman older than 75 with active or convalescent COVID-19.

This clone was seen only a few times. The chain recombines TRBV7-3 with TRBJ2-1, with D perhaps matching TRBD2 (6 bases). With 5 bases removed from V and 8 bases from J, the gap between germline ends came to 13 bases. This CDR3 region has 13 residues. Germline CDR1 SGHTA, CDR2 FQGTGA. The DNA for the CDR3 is TGTGCCAGCAGCGGCGGGGCTTCTGATGAGCAGTTCTTC. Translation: CASSGGASDEQFF.

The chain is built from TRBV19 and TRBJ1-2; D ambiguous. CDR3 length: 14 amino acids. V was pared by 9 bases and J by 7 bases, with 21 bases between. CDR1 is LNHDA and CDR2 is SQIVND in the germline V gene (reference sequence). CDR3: CASRRGYNLGGYTF. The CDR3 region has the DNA TGTGCCAGCCGGAGAGGGTATAATTTAGGTGGCTACACCTTC.

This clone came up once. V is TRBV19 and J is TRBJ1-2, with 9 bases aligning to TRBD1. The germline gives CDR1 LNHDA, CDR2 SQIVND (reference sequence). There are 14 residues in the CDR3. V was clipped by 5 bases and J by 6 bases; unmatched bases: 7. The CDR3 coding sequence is TGTGCCAGTAGTCCAGTGGGGACAGGGAATGGCTACACCTTC. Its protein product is CASSPVGTGNGYTF.

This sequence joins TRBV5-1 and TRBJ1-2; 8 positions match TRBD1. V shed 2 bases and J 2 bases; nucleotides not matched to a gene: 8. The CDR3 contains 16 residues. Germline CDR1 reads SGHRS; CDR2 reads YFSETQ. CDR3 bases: TGCGCCAGCAGCTTACTTGGGGGACAGGCGAACTATGGCTACACCTTC. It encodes CASSLLGGQANYGYTF.

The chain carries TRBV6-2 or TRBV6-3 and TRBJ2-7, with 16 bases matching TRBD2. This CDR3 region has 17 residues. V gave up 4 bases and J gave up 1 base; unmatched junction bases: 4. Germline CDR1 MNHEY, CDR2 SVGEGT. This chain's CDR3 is CASSLGLAGGLSYEQYF. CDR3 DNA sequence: TGTGCCAGCAGTTTGGGACTAGCGGGGGGGCTATCCTACGAGCAGTACTTC.

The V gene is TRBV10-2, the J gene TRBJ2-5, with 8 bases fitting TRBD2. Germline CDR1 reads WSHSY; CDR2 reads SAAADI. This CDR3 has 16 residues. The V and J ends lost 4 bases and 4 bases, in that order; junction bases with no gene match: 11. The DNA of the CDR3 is TGCGCCAGCAGTGTAAGCGGGGGCGGGCATTTAGAGACCCAGTACTTC. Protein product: CASSVSGGGHLETQYF.

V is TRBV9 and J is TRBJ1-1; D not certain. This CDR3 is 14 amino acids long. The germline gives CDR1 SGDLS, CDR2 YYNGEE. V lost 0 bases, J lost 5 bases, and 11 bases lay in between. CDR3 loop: CASSVGTSRTEAFF. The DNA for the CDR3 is TGTGCCAGCAGCGTAGGGACTAGTAGGACTGAAGCTTTCTTT.

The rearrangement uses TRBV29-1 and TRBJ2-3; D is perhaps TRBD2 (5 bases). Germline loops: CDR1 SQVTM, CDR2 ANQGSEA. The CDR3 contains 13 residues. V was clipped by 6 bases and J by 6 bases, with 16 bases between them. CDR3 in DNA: TGCAGCGTCATTGGGGTACTAGTTGATACGCAGTATTTT. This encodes CSVIGVLVDTQYF.

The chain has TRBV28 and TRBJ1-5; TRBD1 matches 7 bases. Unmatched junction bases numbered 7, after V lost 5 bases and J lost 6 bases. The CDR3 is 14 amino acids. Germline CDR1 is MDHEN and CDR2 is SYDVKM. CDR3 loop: CASSTTTGFQPQHF. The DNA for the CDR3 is TGTGCCAGCAGTACAACGACAGGGTTTCAGCCCCAGCATTTT.

The CDR3 region has the DNA TGTGCCAGCAGTTTGGCAGGTTTTACGAACACTGAAGCTTTCTTT. Its protein product is CASSLAGFTNTEAFF. V and J are TRBV28 and TRBJ1-1; no clear D. The CDR3 extends over 15 amino acids. CDR1 and CDR2 from the germline V gene are MDHEN and SYDVKM. V lost 3 bases and J 1 base, leaving 12 bases between the germline ends.

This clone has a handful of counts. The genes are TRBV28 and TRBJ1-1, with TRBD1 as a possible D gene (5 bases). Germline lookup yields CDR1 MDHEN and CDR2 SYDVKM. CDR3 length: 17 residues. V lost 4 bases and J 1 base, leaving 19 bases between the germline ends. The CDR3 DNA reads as TGTGCCAGCAGTTCCACCGGGAGGGGCGTGTGGAACACTGAAGCTTTCTTT. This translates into CASSSTGRGVWNTEAFF.

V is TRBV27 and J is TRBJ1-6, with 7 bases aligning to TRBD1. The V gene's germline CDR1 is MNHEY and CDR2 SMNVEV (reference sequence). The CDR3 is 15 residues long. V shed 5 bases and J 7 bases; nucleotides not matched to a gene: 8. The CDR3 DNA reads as TGTGCCAGCAGTGTGCGCGGGACAGAAAATTCACCCCTCCACTTT. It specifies CASSVRGTENSPLHF.

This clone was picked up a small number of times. The DNA for the CDR3 is TGTGCCACCAGCAGAGAAGTTGGCAGGGAGGGCACTGAAGCTTTCTTT. Translating it yields CATSREVGREGTEAFF. The chain combines TRBV15 with TRBJ1-1, with D possibly being TRBD1 (5 bases). CDR1 and CDR2 (germline): LNHNV, YYDKDF (reference sequence). Trimming left V 0 bases short and J 4 bases short, with 15 bases between. The CDR3 has 16 amino acids.